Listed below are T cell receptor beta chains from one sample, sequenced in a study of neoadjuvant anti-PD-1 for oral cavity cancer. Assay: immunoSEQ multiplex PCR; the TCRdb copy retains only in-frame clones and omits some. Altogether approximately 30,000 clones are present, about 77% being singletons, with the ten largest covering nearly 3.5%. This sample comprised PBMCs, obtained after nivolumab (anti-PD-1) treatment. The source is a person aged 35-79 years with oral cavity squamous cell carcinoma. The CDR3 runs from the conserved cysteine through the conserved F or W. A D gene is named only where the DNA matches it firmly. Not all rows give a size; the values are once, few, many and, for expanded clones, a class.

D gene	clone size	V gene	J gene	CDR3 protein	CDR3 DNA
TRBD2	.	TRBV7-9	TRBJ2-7	CASSHGGGDEQYF	TGTGCCAGCAGCCACGGGGGGGGCGACGAGCAGTACTTC
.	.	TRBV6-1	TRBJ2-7	CASSEQATSYEQYF	TGTGCCAGCAGTGAACAGGCGACCTCCTACGAGCAGTACTTC
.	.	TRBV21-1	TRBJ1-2	CASRRTEPHGYTF	TGTGCCAGCCGCCGGACAGAACCCCATGGCTACACCTTC
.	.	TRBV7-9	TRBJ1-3	CASSPPGSSGNTIYF	TGTGCCAGCAGCCCACCCGGAAGCTCTGGAAACACCATATATTTT
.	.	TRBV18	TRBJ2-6	CASSPAGSGANVLTF	TGTGCCAGCTCACCGGCGGGCTCTGGGGCCAACGTCCTGACTTTC
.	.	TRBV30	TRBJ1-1	CAWKGNRGSEAFF	TGTGCCTGGAAAGGTAACCGGGGTTCTGAAGCTTTCTTT
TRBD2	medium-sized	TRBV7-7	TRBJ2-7	CASSPGLGSYEQYF	TGTGCCAGCTCTCCGGGACTAGGTAGTTACGAGCAGTACTTC
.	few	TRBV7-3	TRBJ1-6	CASSLGVPGYNSPLHF	TGTGCCAGCAGCTTAGGAGTGCCTGGGTATAATTCACCCCTCCACTTT
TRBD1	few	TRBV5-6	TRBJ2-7	CASSLAVGQGTYEQYF	TGTGCCAGCAGCTTGGCGGTCGGACAGGGAACCTACGAGCAGTACTTC
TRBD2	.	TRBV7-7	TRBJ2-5	CASSLGRGVIQETQYF	TGTGCCAGCAGCTTAGGGCGGGGGGTCATACAAGAGACCCAGTACTTC
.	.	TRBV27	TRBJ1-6	CASSLSQGIVSPLHF	TGTGCCAGCAGTTTATCACAGGGAATCGTTTCACCCCTCCACTTT
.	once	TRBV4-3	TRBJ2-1	CASSQLRDLEQFF	TGCGCCAGCAGCCAACTTCGGGACCTAGAGCAGTTCTTC
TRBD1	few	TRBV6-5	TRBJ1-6	CASSYAGTGNSPLHF	TGTGCCAGCAGTTACGCCGGGACAGGGAATTCACCCCTCCACTTT
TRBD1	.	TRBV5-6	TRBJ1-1	CASSHGGTGRQPQAEAFF	TGTGCCAGCAGTCACGGGGGGACAGGGAGGCAACCACAGGCGGAAGCTTTCTTT
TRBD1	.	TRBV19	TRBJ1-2	CASISRSSQGVAYGYTF	TGTGCCAGTATTAGCCGGTCTTCGCAGGGGGTTGCCTATGGCTACACCTTC
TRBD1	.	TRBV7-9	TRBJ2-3	CASSLDQGAITDTQYF	TGTGCCAGCAGCTTAGATCAGGGGGCGATCACAGATACGCAGTATTTT